Listed below are T cell receptor beta chains from one sample, sequenced in a study of cytomegalovirus exposure and HLA in healthy donors. The protocol was immunoSEQ multiplex PCR, while the TCRdb copy is restricted to in-frame clones and leaves out a portion. The sample contains roughly 140,000 clones, approximately 82% of which appear only once. Source material: PBMCs. These receptors all stem from a woman aged 60-70 years in good health and CMV-seropositive. CDR3s include the opening cysteine and the closing phenylalanine or tryptophan. D genes are given only for firm matches. The listing skips clone size in some rows; elsewhere it reads once, few, many or a size class.

cdr3_aa cdr3_nt j_call clone_size d_call v_call
CASRGGNTGELFF TGCGCCAGCAGGGGAGGGAACACCGGGGAGCTGTTTTTT TRBJ2-2 NA NA TRBV4-3
CASSLYEGDSYEQYF TGTGCCAGCAGCTTATACGAGGGGGACTCCTACGAGCAGTACTTC TRBJ2-7 NA NA TRBV7-8
CASSLGDYYEQYF TGTGCCAGCAGCTTAGGCGACTACTACGAGCAGTACTTC TRBJ2-7 NA NA TRBV7-6
CASSPMDRDYEQYF TGTGCCAGCAGCCCCATGGACAGGGACTACGAGCAGTACTTC TRBJ2-7 NA TRBD1 TRBV9
CASSPGNRWSSYNEQFF TGTGCCAGCAGCCCCGGAAACAGGTGGAGCTCCTACAATGAGCAGTTCTTC TRBJ2-1 once NA TRBV11-3
CASTETGLNEQFF TGTGCCAGCACCGAGACAGGTCTCAATGAGCAGTTCTTC TRBJ2-1 NA NA TRBV6-6
CASSSTGVPEQYF TGTGCCAGCAGCTCGACAGGGGTCCCCGAGCAGTACTTC TRBJ2-7 NA TRBD1 TRBV5-6
CASSRIDRQVGNTIYF TGTGCCAGCAGCCGCATCGACAGACAGGTTGGAAACACCATATATTTT TRBJ1-3 NA NA TRBV9
CASNQAGGPYEQYF TGTGCCAGCAACCAAGCGGGAGGCCCCTACGAGCAGTACTTC TRBJ2-7 NA TRBD2 TRBV28
CASSLAAGTDTQYF TGCGCCAGCAGCTTGGCTGCGGGCACAGATACGCAGTATTTT TRBJ2-3 NA NA TRBV5-1
CASSQGPTVSNSPLHF TGTGCCAGCAGCCAAGGGCCGACAGTCTCTAATTCACCCCTCCACTTT TRBJ1-6 NA NA TRBV4-2
CASSLGAPTVGEPQHF TGTGCCAGCAGCTTGGGGGCCCCGACAGTTGGGGAGCCCCAGCATTTT TRBJ1-5 NA NA TRBV5-5
CASRTNTGELFF TGTGCCAGCAGAACAAACACCGGGGAGCTGTTTTTT TRBJ2-2 NA NA TRBV28
CASSSKLDRVGFSETQYF TGTGCCAGCAGCTCTAAGCTTGACAGGGTGGGGTTTTCGGAGACCCAGTACTTC TRBJ2-5 NA TRBD1 TRBV11-3
CASSTKGLTYNEQFF TGTGCCAGTAGTACCAAGGGACTGACGTACAATGAGCAGTTCTTC TRBJ2-1 NA NA TRBV19
CASSLQENTEAFF TGTGCCAGCAGCTTACAGGAGAACACTGAAGCTTTCTTT TRBJ1-1 few NA TRBV7-3
CASSSTGREAFF TGTGCCAGCAGCTCGACAGGGAGGGAAGCTTTCTTT TRBJ1-1 many TRBD1 TRBV7-6
CASSQDRAGGGWTEAFF TGCGCCAGCAGCCAAGATCGGGCGGGCGGGGGGTGGACTGAAGCTTTCTTT TRBJ1-1 NA NA TRBV4-3
CAWSGYTRVTGELFF TGTGCCTGGAGTGGTTACACCAGGGTCACCGGGGAGCTGTTTTTT TRBJ2-2 NA NA TRBV30
CASSQILADSYEQYF TGCGCCAGCAGCCAAATCCTAGCGGACTCCTACGAGCAGTACTTC TRBJ2-7 NA TRBD2 TRBV4-1
CASRPGQGDEKLFF TGTGCCAGCAGGCCGGGACAGGGGGATGAAAAACTGTTTTTT TRBJ1-4 NA TRBD1 TRBV6-1
CASSLLETQVETQYF TGTGCCAGCAGTTTATTGGAGACCCAAGTAGAGACCCAGTACTTC TRBJ2-5 NA NA TRBV28
CSGEGRLRETQYF TGCAGCGGGGAGGGTAGGTTGCGAGAGACCCAGTACTTC TRBJ2-5 NA TRBD2 TRBV29-1
CASSHSGPGGTQYF TGCGCCAGCAGCCATAGCGGGCCGGGTGGTACGCAGTATTTT TRBJ2-3 once TRBD2 TRBV4-1
CASRKLAGVAYEQYF TGTGCCAGCAGGAAACTAGCGGGAGTGGCGTACGAGCAGTACTTC TRBJ2-7 NA TRBD2 TRBV27
CASSRARGETQYF TGTGCCAGCAGCCGGGCCAGGGGAGAGACCCAGTACTTC TRBJ2-5 once NA TRBV7-9
CASSRGTVSNQPQHF TGTGCCAGCAGCCGTGGGACAGTTAGCAATCAGCCCCAGCATTTT TRBJ1-5 NA TRBD1 TRBV7-2
CASSLVGGTQYNEQFF TGTGCCAGCAGCTTGGTTGGCGGGACCCAATACAATGAGCAGTTCTTC TRBJ2-1 NA NA TRBV5-8
CASSVTSTDTQYF TGTGCCAGCAGCGTTACTAGCACAGATACGCAGTATTTT TRBJ2-3 NA NA TRBV9
CASTARGTDTQYF TGTGCCAGCACGGCTCGGGGCACAGATACGCAGTATTTT TRBJ2-3 NA NA TRBV6-5
CASSLIAGGEGEQYF TGTGCCAGCAGTTTAATAGCGGGAGGGGAGGGGGAGCAGTACTTC TRBJ2-7 NA TRBD2 TRBV2
CASSPGQGYNEQFF TGTGCCAGCAGCCCCGGACAGGGCTACAATGAGCAGTTCTTC TRBJ2-1 few TRBD1 TRBV7-9
CASRDRGESPLHF TGTGCCAGCAGAGACAGGGGGGAATCACCCCTCCACTTT TRBJ1-6 NA TRBD1 TRBV6-5
CASSFGQEGETQYF TGTGCCAGCAGCTTTGGACAGGAGGGAGAGACCCAGTACTTC TRBJ2-5 NA NA TRBV5-4
CASSPGDLTDTQYF TGTGCCAGCAGCCCAGGGGACCTCACAGATACGCAGTATTTT TRBJ2-3 NA NA TRBV7-9
CASRTGHRSYEQYF TGTGCCAGCAGAACGGGACATAGATCCTACGAGCAGTACTTC TRBJ2-7 NA NA TRBV19